The rows below give T cell receptor beta chains drawn from one sample of a study of blood T cells in healthy people across ages. Each CDR3 protein gets one entry after TCRdb re-called the 5' RACE reads with MiXCR. This sample has some 850,000 distinct CDR3 sequences; roughly 24% occur once, and the top ten carry about 2.9%. The same data also went into a second study, on T cells of mothers and their children.

The sequencing input was blood. All receptors come from a boy younger than 18 in good health. Each CDR3 is given with its conserved first and last residue. The D gene is left open where the match is weak. Rows may omit the clone size; those that give it use once, few, many or a size class.

CDR3aa	CDR3nt	d_gene	abundance	j_gene	v_gene
CASRSGMSTDTQYF	TGCGCCAGCAGGTCAGGGATGAGCACAGATACGCAGTATTTT	NA	few	TRBJ2-3	TRBV5-1
CAWSVTARETQYF	TGTGCCTGGAGTGTAACTGCCCGCGAGACCCAGTACTTC	NA	many	TRBJ2-5	TRBV30
CASSKTPVELAEETQYF	TGTGCCAGCAGCAAAACCCCGGTGGAGCTAGCGGAAGAGACCCAGTACTTC	NA	NA	TRBJ2-5	TRBV21-1
CASSFGTPYNEQFF	TGTGCCAGCAGTTTTGGGACACCCTACAATGAGCAGTTCTTC	NA	few	TRBJ2-1	TRBV12-3/TRBV12-4
CASSLVGGEGYTF	TGTGCCAGCAGCTTGGTGGGGGGCGAGGGCTACACCTTC	NA	few	TRBJ1-2	TRBV5-8
CSAPTQGYNEQFF	TGCAGTGCTCCTACTCAGGGATACAATGAGCAGTTCTTC	NA	few	TRBJ2-1	TRBV20-1
CASSLVGGAARGETQYF	TGCGCCAGCAGCTTGGTCGGGGGGGCGGCGAGAGGAGAGACCCAGTACTTC	TRBD2	NA	TRBJ2-5	TRBV5-1
CASSYQSGGLETQYF	TGTGCCAGCAGTTACCAAAGCGGGGGGTTGGAGACCCAGTACTTC	TRBD2	NA	TRBJ2-5	TRBV6-5
CASSRNLRPNEQFF	TGTGCCAGTAGCCGAAACCTTAGGCCGAATGAGCAGTTCTTC	NA	once	TRBJ2-1	TRBV19
CASSQDVWPTAPRGNTIYF	TGTGCCAGCAGCCAAGACGTATGGCCGACAGCTCCAAGGGGAAACACCATATATTTT	NA	NA	TRBJ1-3	TRBV14
CASSATSGGHNEQFF	TGTGCCAGCAGTGCCACTTCCGGGGGACACAATGAGCAGTTCTTC	NA	few	TRBJ2-1	TRBV6-1
CASRPEGVTNEKLFF	TGCGCCAGCAGACCGGAGGGGGTGACTAATGAAAAACTGTTTTTT	NA	NA	TRBJ1-4	TRBV5-1
CASSLGRGRRNIQYF	TGTGCCAGCAGTTTAGGCAGGGGGCGAAGGAACATTCAGTACTTC	TRBD1	NA	TRBJ2-4	TRBV28
CASSLEPMRTYSYTF	TGTGCCAGCAGCTTAGAGCCGATGAGGACTTATAGCTACACCTTC	NA	NA	TRBJ1-2	TRBV7-9
CASSPLLDTQYF	TGTGCCAGCAGCCCCCTTTTAGATACGCAGTATTTT	NA	few	TRBJ2-3	TRBV7-7
CASSQYQGYQETQYF	TGTGCCAGCAGCCAATACCAGGGGTACCAAGAGACCCAGTACTTC	NA	NA	TRBJ2-5	TRBV3-1
CAIGKATYEQYF	TGTGCCATAGGGAAAGCAACCTACGAGCAGTACTTC	NA	few	TRBJ2-7	TRBV10-3
CSASYGSLAGYNEQFF	TGCAGTGCTAGCTACGGAAGTTTAGCGGGATACAATGAGCAGTTCTTC	TRBD2	NA	TRBJ2-1	TRBV20-1
CASSLEAGLGYEQYF	TGTGCCAGCAGCTTAGAGGCAGGGCTCGGCTACGAGCAGTACTTC	NA	few	TRBJ2-7	TRBV7-3
CASSQSGRGNEQFF	TGTGCCAGCAGCCAATCCGGTCGGGGGAATGAGCAGTTCTTC	NA	NA	TRBJ2-1	TRBV16
CASSLVGARELFF	TGTGCCAGCAGTTTAGTAGGGGCCCGGGAGCTGTTTTTT	NA	few	TRBJ2-2	TRBV27
CASSLLYGNPEDEQYF	TGTGCCAGCAGCCTCTTATACGGAAACCCAGAAGACGAGCAGTACTTC	NA	NA	TRBJ2-7	TRBV27
CASSWAGPETQYF	TGTGCCAGCAGCTGGGCGGGGCCCGAGACCCAGTACTTC	NA	few	TRBJ2-5	TRBV13
CAISEEDPSSYEQYF	TGTGCCATCAGTGAGGAGGATCCTTCTTCCTACGAGCAGTACTTC	NA	few	TRBJ2-7	TRBV10-3
CASRTGQHNEQFF	TGTGCCAGCAGGACGGGACAGCACAATGAGCAGTTCTTC	TRBD1	NA	TRBJ2-1	TRBV12-3/TRBV12-4
CASSQETSGAEETQYF	TGTGCCAGCAGCCAAGAGACTAGCGGGGCAGAAGAGACCCAGTACTTC	TRBD2	NA	TRBJ2-5	TRBV3-1
CASSTGTGGLKLFF	TGTGCCAGCAGCACCGGGACAGGGGGCTTAAAACTGTTTTTT	TRBD1	few	TRBJ1-4	TRBV12-3/TRBV12-4
CATSDLRGGPETQYF	TGTGCCACCAGTGATTTGCGGGGGGGCCCCGAGACCCAGTACTTC	TRBD2	few	TRBJ2-5	TRBV24-1
CSAPRPGSFYGYTF	TGCAGTGCTCCCCGGCCGGGATCCTTCTATGGCTACACCTTC	NA	NA	TRBJ1-2	TRBV20-1
CASNSGRTDTQYF	TGTGCCAGCAACAGCGGGAGGACAGATACGCAGTATTTT	TRBD2	NA	TRBJ2-3	TRBV12-3/TRBV12-4
CASSLEEQVTYEQYF	TGTGCCAGCAGCCTCGAGGAACAGGTTACCTACGAGCAGTACTTC	NA	NA	TRBJ2-7	TRBV12-3/TRBV12-4
CAITGGVYGYTF	TGTGCCATCACCGGGGGCGTCTATGGCTACACCTTC	NA	once	TRBJ1-2	TRBV10-3
CSVEEGTGGKDTQYF	TGCAGCGTTGAAGAAGGCACAGGGGGCAAAGATACGCAGTATTTT	TRBD1	NA	TRBJ2-3	TRBV29-1
CASTSGTSSYNEQFF	TGCGCCAGCACCTCCGGGACTAGCAGTTACAATGAGCAGTTCTTC	TRBD2	NA	TRBJ2-1	TRBV4-3
CASSSTGTGFGWLSSYEQYF	TGTGCCAGCAGCTCGACCGGGACAGGGTTTGGATGGCTCAGCTCCTACGAGCAGTACTTC	TRBD1	NA	TRBJ2-7	TRBV3-1
CASSRQFTGNQPQHF	TGTGCCAGCAGTAGACAGTTTACTGGTAATCAGCCCCAGCATTTT	NA	NA	TRBJ1-5	TRBV6-6
CSVQGRLAKNIQYF	TGCAGCGTTCAGGGGAGACTAGCCAAAAACATTCAGTACTTC	NA	few	TRBJ2-4	TRBV29-1
CSAVRDREYEQYF	TGCAGTGCTGTCCGGGACAGGGAATACGAGCAGTACTTC	TRBD1	NA	TRBJ2-7	TRBV20-1
CASSRTGTLAKNIQYF	TGTGCCAGCAGCCGGACAGGGACCCTAGCCAAAAACATTCAGTACTTC	TRBD1	NA	TRBJ2-4	TRBV7-9
CASSLSRSGGEKETQYF	TGCGCCAGCAGCTTGAGCAGAAGCGGGGGGGAGAAAGAGACCCAGTACTTC	TRBD2	few	TRBJ2-5	TRBV5-1
CASSQQTGWYGEAFF	TGCGCCAGCAGCCAACAGACAGGGTGGTACGGTGAAGCTTTCTTT	TRBD1	few	TRBJ1-1	TRBV3-1
CASRPTGPLYEQYF	TGTGCCAGCAGACCGACCGGACCCCTCTACGAGCAGTACTTC	NA	many	TRBJ2-7	TRBV27
CASSVAGTRTYEQYF	TGTGCCAGCAGCGTAGCCGGGACACGAACCTACGAGCAGTACTTC	NA	few	TRBJ2-7	TRBV9
CSAPSAGLANEKLFF	TGCAGTGCTCCAAGTGCGGGTCTGGCTAATGAAAAACTGTTTTTT	NA	few	TRBJ1-4	TRBV20-1
CASSLEGRQPQHF	TGTGCCAGCAGTTTAGAGGGTAGGCAGCCCCAGCATTTT	NA	many	TRBJ1-5	TRBV12-3/TRBV12-4
CSVELDYSYEQYF	TGCAGCGTTGAATTAGATTACTCCTACGAGCAGTACTTC	NA	NA	TRBJ2-7	TRBV29-1
CSVDENTEAFF	TGCAGCGTTGATGAGAACACTGAAGCTTTCTTT	NA	few	TRBJ1-1	TRBV29-1
CASRNGGSYEQYF	TGTGCCAGCAGAAATGGGGGGTCCTACGAGCAGTACTTC	NA	NA	TRBJ2-7	TRBV27
CASRLDRGDYEQYF	TGTGCCAGCAGACTAGACAGGGGAGACTACGAGCAGTACTTC	TRBD1	NA	TRBJ2-7	TRBV6-2/TRBV6-3
CASSPTANTEASF	TGTGCCAGCAGCCCCACAGCGAACACTGAAGCTTCCTTT	NA	NA	TRBJ1-1	TRBV7-3
CASSPAVYQETQYF	TGCGCCAGCAGCCCAGCGGTTTACCAAGAGACCCAGTACTTC	NA	few	TRBJ2-5	TRBV5-1
CASSFGQGFLTFF	TGTGCCAGCAGTTTTGGACAGGGTTTTTTGACTTTCTTT	TRBD1	NA	TRBJ1-1	TRBV27
CASSTGEETQYF	TGTGCCAGTAGTACAGGAGAAGAGACCCAGTACTTC	NA	NA	TRBJ2-5	TRBV19
CASSLTLGMTEAFF	TGTGCCAGCAGCTTAACTTTAGGGATGACTGAAGCTTTCTTT	NA	few	TRBJ1-1	TRBV7-2
CAISDRTGERLSSYNEQFF	TGTGCCATCAGTGACAGGACAGGGGAGAGATTGAGCTCCTACAATGAGCAGTTCTTC	TRBD1	few	TRBJ2-1	TRBV10-3
CASKWGTSGGSQETQYF	TGTGCCAGCAAGTGGGGGACTAGCGGGGGTTCCCAAGAGACCCAGTACTTC	TRBD2	NA	TRBJ2-5	TRBV2
CASSLVAAGFSTDTQYF	TGTGCCAGCAGCTTAGTGGCAGCGGGGTTTAGCACAGATACGCAGTATTTT	TRBD2	few	TRBJ2-3	TRBV11-2
CASSYSQAQYF	TGTGCCAGCAGTTACTCCCAGGCCCAGTACTTC	NA	few	TRBJ2-5	TRBV6-5